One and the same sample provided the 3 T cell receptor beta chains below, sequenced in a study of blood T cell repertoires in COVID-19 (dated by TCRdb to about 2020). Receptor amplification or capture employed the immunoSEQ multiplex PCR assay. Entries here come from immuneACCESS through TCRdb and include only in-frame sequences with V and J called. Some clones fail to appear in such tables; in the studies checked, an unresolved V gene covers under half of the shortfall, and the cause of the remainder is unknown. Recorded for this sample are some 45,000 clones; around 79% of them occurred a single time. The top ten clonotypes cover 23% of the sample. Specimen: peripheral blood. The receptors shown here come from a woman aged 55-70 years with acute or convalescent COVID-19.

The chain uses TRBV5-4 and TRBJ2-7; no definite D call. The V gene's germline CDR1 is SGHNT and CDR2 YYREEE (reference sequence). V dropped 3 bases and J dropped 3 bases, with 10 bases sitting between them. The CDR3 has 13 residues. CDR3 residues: CASSSQGGYEQYF. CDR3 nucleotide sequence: TGTGCCAGCAGCTCCCAAGGCGGCTACGAGCAGTACTTC.

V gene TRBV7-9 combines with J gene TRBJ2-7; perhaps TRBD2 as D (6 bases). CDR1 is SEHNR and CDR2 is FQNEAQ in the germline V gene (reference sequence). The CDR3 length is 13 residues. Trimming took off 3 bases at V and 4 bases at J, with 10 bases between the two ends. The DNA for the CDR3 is TGTGCCAGCAGCTTCGCTGGGGGGTACGAGCAGTACTTC. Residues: CASSFAGGYEQYF.

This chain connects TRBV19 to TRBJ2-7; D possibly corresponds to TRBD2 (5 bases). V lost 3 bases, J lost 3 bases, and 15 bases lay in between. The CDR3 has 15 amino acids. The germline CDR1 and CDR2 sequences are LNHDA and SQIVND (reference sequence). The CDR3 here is CASSIPAPRGYEQYF. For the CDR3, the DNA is TGTGCCAGTAGTATTCCCGCCCCCCGGGGCTACGAGCAGTACTTC.